What follows are 15 T cell receptor beta chains derived from one specimen sequenced in a study of vaccination and CD4 T cells after COVID-19. Treatment of the sample: roughly nine-day PBMC culture with coronavirus spike peptide pools or control peptides (ViraFEST assay). Unexposed donor CD4+ T cells predated the COVID-19 pandemic, collected 2011-2018. Sequenced with the Oncomine TCR Beta short-read assay was DNA taken from cultured CD4+ T cells. TCRdb recomputed calls from the PCR reads with MiXCR, one row per CDR3 protein. The table shows 6,700 or so distinct CDR3 sequences, with approximately 52% occurring only once. These receptors lack a known antigen. Sequencing was done on a sample of CD4+ T cells from blood, cultured in vitro. Source of these receptors: a human donor in good health.

The gene calls are TRBV20-1 and TRBJ1-1; no definite D call. The V end was cut by 2 bases, the J end by 4 bases, with 8 bases between. CDR1 is DFQATT, CDR2 SNEGSKA, per germline (reference sequence). This CDR3 spans 12 amino acids. The CDR3 loop reads CSARPGGTEAFF. For the CDR3, the DNA is TGCAGTGCTAGACCGGGTGGCACTGAAGCTTTCTTT.

This clonotype was seen more than once but under ten times. The chain uses TRBV5-5 and TRBJ1-2; 8 bases fit TRBD1. The CDR3 sequence is 14 residues long. Germline loops: CDR1 SGHKS, CDR2 YYEKEE (reference sequence). V lost 0 bases, J lost 3 bases, and 1 base stayed unmatched. The CDR3 spells CASSLAQGDYGYTF. The CDR3 DNA is TGTGCCAGCAGCTTGGCACAGGGGGACTATGGCTACACCTTC.

The chain has TRBV15 and TRBJ1-1; D gene uncertain. V was shortened by 0 bases and J by 4 bases, with 6 bases between the two germline ends. Germline CDR1 and CDR2: LNHNV and YYDKDF (reference sequence). CDR3 length: 13 amino acids. Written as DNA, the CDR3 is TGTGCCACCAGCAGAGACCGCCGCACTGAAGCTTTCTTT. Protein product: CATSRDRRTEAFF.

The CDR3 DNA reads as TGTGCCAGTAGTATTTCTCGTCCAGGGGCCTACGAGCAGTACTTC. It codes for CASSISRPGAYEQYF. The rearrangement uses TRBV19 and TRBJ2-7; weak D call: TRBD1 (6 bases). In germline, CDR1 is LNHDA, CDR2 SQIVND (reference sequence). Trimming shortened V by 3 bases and J by 2 bases, and 14 bases separated the two germline ends. The CDR3 extends over 15 amino acids.

This clonotype appeared a few times. One end of the junction is discordant with germline, which a read error may explain. This sequence joins TRBV6-5 and TRBJ1-2, with D perhaps matching TRBD1 (5 bases). Germline values: CDR1 MNHEY, CDR2 SVGAGI. The CDR3 has 14 residues. The CDR3 protein is CASSDSGQGYGYTF. CDR3 sequence (DNA): TGTGCCAGCAGTGACTCGGGGCAGGGCTATGGCTACACCTTC.

This chain uses TRBV27 with TRBJ2-1; 9 bases match TRBD2. This CDR3 contains 16 residues. J was trimmed by 6 bases and V by 3 bases; bases with no gene match: 9. Germline V gene lookup returns CDR1 MNHEY and CDR2 SMNVEV (reference sequence). As DNA, the CDR3 is TGTGCCAGCAGTTTTTCGGGCGGGGGGGCGCTCAATGAGCAGTTCTTC. Translation: CASSFSGGGALNEQFF.

V gene TRBV5-4 combines with J gene TRBJ1-6; TRBD1 matches 7 bases. The length of the CDR3 is 15 residues. In germline, CDR1 is SGHNT, CDR2 YYREEE (reference sequence). The J segment lost 7 bases and the V segment lost 4 bases, leaving 8 bases of the junction unmatched. The CDR3 protein is CASSRQGAGNSPLHF. CDR3 nucleotide sequence: TGTGCCAGCAGCAGACAGGGTGCGGGGAATTCACCCCTCCACTTT.

This clonotype has just a few counts. The chain combines TRBV28 with TRBJ1-1; D not resolved. Trimming stripped 8 bases from V and 6 bases from J, with 10 bases between. CDR1 and CDR2 from the germline V gene are MDHEN and SYDVKM. This CDR3 contains 11 residues. Written as DNA, the CDR3 is TGTGCCAGCCGTGGCAGGCCTGAAGCTTTCTTT. Translated, it gives CASRGRPEAFF.

The chain is built from TRBV4-1 and TRBJ1-2; no definite D call. Germline V gives CDR1 MGHRA, CDR2 YSYEKL. This CDR3 has 18 residues. V was pared by 2 bases and J by 0 bases, with 19 bases between. This CDR3 is CASSQPAGEGAANYGYTF. The CDR3 nucleotides read TGCGCCAGCAGCCAACCAGCCGGCGAAGGTGCAGCTAACTATGGCTACACCTTC.

J is TRBJ1-5 and V is TRBV3-1; weak D call: TRBD1 (5 bases). V lost 8 bases, J lost 4 bases, and 12 bases lay in between. CDR3 length: 13 amino acids. Per the germline V gene, CDR1 is LGHDT and CDR2 is YNNKEL (reference sequence). The CDR3 bases are TGTGCCAGCGGGGGAGGGAGGAATCAGCCCCAGCATTTT. Amino acids: CASGGGRNQPQHF. Variable domain in full (rest from reference TRBV3-1 and TRBJ1-5): DTAVSQTPKYLVTQMGNDKSIKCEQNLGHDTMYWYKQDSKKFLKIMFSYNNKELIINETVPNRFSPKSPDKAHLNLHINSLELGDSAVYFCASGGGRNQPQHFGDGTRLSIL.

The chain carries TRBV12-3 or TRBV12-4 and TRBJ1-1, with D hard to call. Trimming left V 2 bases short and J 2 bases short, with 9 bases between. The length of the CDR3 is 14 residues. The CDR3: CASSLRPSNTEAFF. In DNA, the CDR3 is TGTGCCAGCAGTTTAAGGCCCTCTAACACTGAAGCTTTCTTT.

This chain uses TRBV7-9 with TRBJ1-2; D not certain. Trimming removed 5 bases at V and 1 base at J, with 8 bases between. This CDR3 contains 13 residues. The germline CDR1 and CDR2 sequences are SEHNR and FQNEAQ (reference sequence). In DNA, the CDR3 is TGTGCCAGCAGCCGGGCCAATAACTATGGCTACACCTTC. Translated: CASSRANNYGYTF.

The chain employs TRBV12-5 and TRBJ2-3; D is uncertain. V lost 5 bases to trimming and J lost 1 base, with 16 bases between them. CDR3 length equals 16 residues. Germline assignment: CDR1 LGHNT and CDR2 FRNRAP. CDR3 bases: TGTGCTAGTGGTCCACCACATGGGTCCGGCACAGATACGCAGTATTTT. Translated: CASGPPHGSGTDTQYF. Full variable domain (remainder filled in from reference TRBV12-5 and TRBJ2-3): DARVTQTPRHKVTEMGQEVTMRCQPILGHNTVFWYRQTMMQGLELLAYFRNRAPLDDSGMPKDRFSAEMPDATLATLKIQPSEPRDSAVYFCASGPPHGSGTDTQYFGPGTRLTVL.

V usage is TRBV19 and J usage is TRBJ1-5, with TRBD1 as a possible D gene (6 bases). V was clipped by 4 bases and J by 2 bases, with 12 bases between them. Germline V gene lookup returns CDR1 LNHDA and CDR2 SQIVND (reference sequence). This CDR3 has 15 residues. CDR3 sequence: CASSTEDRGNQPQHF. The DNA of the CDR3 is TGTGCCAGTAGTACGGAGGACAGAGGCAATCAGCCCCAGCATTTT. The variable domain in full, with the rest retrieved from reference TRBV19 and TRBJ1-5, is DGGITQSPKYLFRKEGQNVTLSCEQNLNHDAMYWYRQDPGQGLRLIYYSQIVNDFQKGDIAEGYSVSREKKESFPLTVTSAQKNPTAFYLCASSTEDRGNQPQHFGDGTRLSIL.

The chain couples TRBV30 to TRBJ1-5; 7 bases map to TRBD1. CDR1 GTSNPN and CDR2 SVGIG come from the germline V gene (reference sequence). This CDR3 is 16 amino acids long. The V gene end was trimmed by 1 base and the J gene end by 6 bases; junction bases not matched to a gene: 12. The CDR3 sequence is CAWSEGSLNRGQPQHF. DNA for the CDR3: TGTGCCTGGAGTGAGGGGTCCCTAAACAGGGGTCAGCCCCAGCATTTT.